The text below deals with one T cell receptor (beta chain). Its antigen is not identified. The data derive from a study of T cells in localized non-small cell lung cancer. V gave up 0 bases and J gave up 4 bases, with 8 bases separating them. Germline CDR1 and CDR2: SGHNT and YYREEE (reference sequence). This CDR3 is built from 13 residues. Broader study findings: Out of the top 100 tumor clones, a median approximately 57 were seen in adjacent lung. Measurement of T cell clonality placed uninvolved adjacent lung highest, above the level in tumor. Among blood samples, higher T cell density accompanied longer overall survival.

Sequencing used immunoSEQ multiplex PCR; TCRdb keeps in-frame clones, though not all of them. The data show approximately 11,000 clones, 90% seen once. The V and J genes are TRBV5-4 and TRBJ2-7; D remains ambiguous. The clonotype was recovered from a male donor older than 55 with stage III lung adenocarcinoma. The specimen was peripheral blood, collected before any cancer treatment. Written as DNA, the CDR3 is TGTGCCAGCAGCTTGGTATCACAATACGAGCAGTACTTC. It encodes CASSLVSQYEQYF.